Listed here is a single T cell receptor beta chain. The target antigen is unknown. These data come from a study of T cells in localized non-small cell lung cancer. Measured with immunoSEQ multiplex PCR; TCRdb has only the in-frame clones, and not every one. The sample has 72,000 or so clones, 84% seen once. CDR3 length: 12 residues. V lost 3 bases and J lost 2, with 5 bases in between. Per the germline V gene, CDR1 is SNHLY and CDR2 is FYNNEI. Overall study findings and caveats: A median around 57 of the top 100 tumor clones appeared in adjacent lung. Tumor samples were not multi-region, leaving intratumor heterogeneity unexcluded. There was higher T cell clonality in uninvolved adjacent lung than in tumor, and it was highest there. Blood T cell density predicted longer survival; adjacent-lung clonality, shorter.

The TCR comes from a female donor of 60 years or more with stage I lung adenocarcinoma. The source was peripheral blood, collected before any cancer treatment. The rearrangement uses TRBV2 and TRBJ2-7, with D uncertain. The CDR3 DNA sequence: TGTGCCAGCAGTGATAGGGCCTACGAGCAGTACTTC. This translates into CASSDRAYEQYF.